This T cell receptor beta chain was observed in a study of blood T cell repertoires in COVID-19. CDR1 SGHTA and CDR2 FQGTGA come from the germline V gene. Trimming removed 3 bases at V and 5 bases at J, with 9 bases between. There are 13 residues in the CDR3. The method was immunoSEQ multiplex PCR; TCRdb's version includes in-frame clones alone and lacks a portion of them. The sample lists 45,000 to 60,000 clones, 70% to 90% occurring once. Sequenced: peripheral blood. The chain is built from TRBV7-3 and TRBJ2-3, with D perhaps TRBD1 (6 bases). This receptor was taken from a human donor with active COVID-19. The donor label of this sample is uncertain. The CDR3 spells CASSFRGRDTQYF. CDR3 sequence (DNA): TGTGCCAGCAGCTTCAGGGGTAGAGATACGCAGTATTTT.